This passage covers 24 T cell receptor beta chains from one sample sequenced in a study of blood T cell repertoires in COVID-19 (dated by TCRdb to about 2020). Library creation used the immunoSEQ multiplex PCR assay. In its TCRdb copy, this immuneACCESS table keeps in-frame sequences only and misses some clones. Where compared with another copy, unresolved V genes explain less than half of these, and the others have no known cause. A total of under 30,000 clones appear in this sample, 92% of them only once. Of the sample, around 2.4% is held by the ten largest clones. What was sequenced was peripheral blood. These TCRs come from a man between 50 and 59 years old with active COVID-19.

The chain joins TRBV18 to TRBJ2-7; 13 nucleotides line up with TRBD2. This CDR3 spans 15 amino acids. J gave up 3 bases and V 10 bases, and 9 bases lay outside the gene matches. Germline V gene lookup returns CDR1 KGHSH and CDR2 LQKENI. The CDR3 sequence: CANGPGTSGIYEQYF. CDR3 nucleotide sequence: TGTGCCAACGGGCCCGGGACTAGCGGGATCTACGAGCAGTACTTC.

Only one count was recorded for this clone. The chain employs TRBV2 and TRBJ1-1; D is perhaps TRBD1 (5 bases). The germline V gene encodes CDR1 SNHLY and CDR2 FYNNEI. The CDR3 spans 15 residues. Trimming stripped 4 bases from V and 4 bases from J, with 16 bases between. The CDR3 nucleotides read TGTGCCAGCAGTGTCTCGGGGGGAGACCTCACTGAAGCTTTCTTT. Its translation: CASSVSGGDLTEAFF.

The rearrangement links TRBV28 to TRBJ2-2; D perhaps matches TRBD1 (6 bases). The CDR3 is 15 amino acids. V was shortened by 0 bases and J by 5 bases, with 10 bases between the two germline ends. Germline-derived CDR1 and CDR2 are MDHEN and SYDVKM. CDR3 protein: CASSLWGARTGELFF. The CDR3, as DNA: TGTGCCAGCAGTTTATGGGGGGCGCGGACCGGGGAGCTGTTTTTT.

This clone was seen only once. The chain uses TRBV5-6 and TRBJ2-1; TRBD1 matches 12 bases. Per germline, CDR1 SGHDT and CDR2 YYEEEE. The junction had 5 bases not matched to a gene; V was cut back by 4 bases and J by 6 bases. CDR3 size: 15 residues. The CDR3 nucleotides are TGTGCCAGCAGCACCCGGGACAGGGGGCTCAATGAGCAGTTCTTC. Translated, it gives CASSTRDRGLNEQFF. Complete variable domain (other parts from reference TRBV5-6 and TRBJ2-1): DAGVTQSPTHLIKTRGQQVTLRCSPKSGHDTVSWYQQALGQGPQFIFQYYEEEERQRGNFPDRFSGHQFPNYSSELNVNALLLGDSALYLCASSTRDRGLNEQFFGPGTRLTVL.

CDR3 DNA: TGTGCCAGCAGCGATAACAGGGGCGGTCAAGAGACCCAGTACTTC. It encodes CASSDNRGGQETQYF. J is TRBJ2-5 and V is TRBV9; 7 bases map to TRBD1. V shed 3 bases and J 2 bases; nucleotides not matched to a gene: 7. CDR3 length: 15 amino acids. Per the germline V gene, CDR1 is SGDLS and CDR2 is YYNGEE.

This chain joins TRBV3-1 (or the pseudogene TRBV3-2) and TRBJ2-5, with TRBD2 as a possible D gene (5 bases). The CDR3 sequence is 15 residues long. Per the germline V gene, CDR1 is LGHDT and CDR2 is YNNKEL (reference sequence). Trimming pared 2 bases from V and 2 bases from J, leaving 12 bases between. CDR3 region: CASSQPGTTQETQYF. In DNA form, the CDR3 reads TGTGCCAGCAGCCAACCGGGAACGACACAAGAGACCCAGTACTTC.

J is TRBJ1-1 and V is TRBV3-1 (or the pseudogene TRBV3-2); a weak D match, TRBD1 (5 bases). Germline loops: CDR1 LGHDT, CDR2 YNNKEL (reference sequence). The CDR3 is made up of 15 amino acids. V shed 3 bases and J shed 6 bases, with 17 bases lying between them. Written as DNA, the CDR3 is TGTGCCAGCAGCCATGACAGTCGGATTCGGCCTGAAGCTTTCTTT. This translates into CASSHDSRIRPEAFF.

This rearrangement joins TRBV16 to TRBJ2-4; D might be TRBD2 (7 bases). Germline V gene sequence: CDR1 KGHSY, CDR2 FQNENV. The CDR3 length is 14 residues. V lost 4 bases to trimming and J lost 7 bases, with 14 bases between them. CDR3: CASSPPGGRNIQYF. The CDR3 DNA is TGTGCCAGCAGCCCACCCGGGGGGCGGAACATTCAGTACTTC.

The gene calls are TRBV5-7 and TRBJ1-1; the match to TRBD1 covers 9 bases. TRBV5-7 is an ORF; its function is uncertain. V lost 2 bases and J lost 6; bases outside the gene matches: 17. CDR3 length equals 18 residues. The CDR3 reads CASSFLRFRTGELSEAFF. CDR3 nucleotide sequence: TGTGCCAGCAGCTTCTTACGGTTCCGGACAGGGGAGCTCTCTGAAGCTTTCTTT.

This chain uses TRBV18 with TRBJ2-2; tentative D call: TRBD2 (5 bases). The V end lost 2 bases, the J end lost 0 bases, and 7 bases lay between the germline ends. Germline loops: CDR1 KGHSH, CDR2 LQKENI. This CDR3 spans 15 amino acids. CDR3 bases: TGTGCCAGCTCACCAGGCGGGCCGAACACCGGGGAGCTGTTTTTT. It encodes CASSPGGPNTGELFF.

The chain joins TRBV9 to TRBJ1-3; D is perhaps TRBD1 (5 bases). The germline V gene has CDR1 SGDLS and CDR2 YYNGEE. Deletions cut 6 bases from V and 0 bases from J, with 16 bases between. The CDR3 runs to 16 residues. Here the CDR3 DNA reads TGTGCCAGCACGGGGGACCCACGGAGCTCTGGAAACACCATATATTTT. This codes for CASTGDPRSSGNTIYF.

V gene TRBV7-3 combines with J gene TRBJ2-1; 8 nucleotides line up with TRBD2. The CDR3 has 14 amino acids. Trimming at V came to 3 bases and at J to 5 bases, leaving 3 bases not matched to a gene. CDR1 is SGHTA and CDR2 is FQGTGA in the germline V gene. The CDR3 bases are TGTGCCAGCAGCTTGGCGGGGGGTGACAATGAGCAGTTCTTC. Its protein is CASSLAGGDNEQFF.

The chain recombines TRBV11-2 with TRBJ2-5; TRBD2 matches 10 bases. Trimming cost V 8 bases and J 1 base; bases outside gene matches: 1. The CDR3 is 13 amino acids. Per the germline V gene, CDR1 is SGHAT and CDR2 is FQNNGV. Here the CDR3 DNA reads TGTGCCAGCGGACTAGCGGTCCAAGAGACCCAGTACTTC. Protein sequence: CASGLAVQETQYF.

The rearrangement links TRBV30 to TRBJ2-3, with D perhaps TRBD1 (6 bases). The CDR3 is made up of 13 amino acids. V was clipped by 5 bases and J by 4 bases, with 13 bases between them. Germline V gene sequence: CDR1 GTSNPN, CDR2 SVGIG (reference sequence). CDR3: CAWGVSGADTQYF. CDR3 in DNA: TGTGCCTGGGGGGTATCAGGGGCAGATACGCAGTATTTT. Full variable domain (remainder filled in from reference TRBV30 and TRBJ2-3): SQTIHQWPATLVQPVGSPLSLECTVEGTSNPNLYWYRQAAGRGLQLLFYSVGIGQISSEVPQNLSASRPQDRQFILSSKKLLLSDSGFYLCAWGVSGADTQYFGPGTRLTVL.

The chain employs TRBV9 and TRBJ1-4, with TRBD1 as a possible D gene (5 bases). V shed 7 bases and J shed 8 bases, with 18 bases lying between them. Germline CDR1 is SGDLS and CDR2 is YYNGEE. This CDR3 has 14 residues. The CDR3 DNA reads as TGTGCCAGCTCGGGCCCCAGGGATGACGAAAAACTGTTTTTT. Residues: CASSGPRDDEKLFF.

V usage is TRBV10-3 and J usage is TRBJ2-7; 9 bases fit TRBD1. The germline V gene has CDR1 ENHRY and CDR2 SYGVKD. There are 15 residues in the CDR3. The V segment lost 10 bases and the J segment 5 bases; nucleotides outside the gene matches: 15. CDR3 nucleotide sequence: TGTGCCACCCGGGGGGTTGGGACAGGGTTCCACGAGCAGTACTTC. Translated: CATRGVGTGFHEQYF.

V gene TRBV6-5 combines with J gene TRBJ1-2; D possibly corresponds to TRBD1 (6 bases). Germline assignment: CDR1 MNHEY and CDR2 SVGAGI. The V end was cut by 1 base, the J end by 2 bases, with 11 bases between. The CDR3 is made up of 15 amino acids. As DNA, the CDR3 is TGTGCCAGCAGTTACTTACCACAGGGCAACTATGGCTACACCTTC. Translation: CASSYLPQGNYGYTF.

The chain uses TRBV18 and TRBJ2-2, with 10 bases that match TRBD2. V trimming: 0 bases; J trimming: 4 bases; junction bases outside the gene matches: 5. Germline V gene data show CDR1 as KGHSH and CDR2 as LQKENI. CDR3 size: 17 residues. The chain's CDR3 is CASSPPSTSGATGELFF. CDR3 coding DNA: TGTGCCAGCTCACCACCGTCCACTAGCGGGGCCACCGGGGAGCTGTTTTTT.

The genes are TRBV19 and TRBJ2-3; 10 bases are a match to TRBD2. The CDR3 has 13 amino acids. V lost 10 bases to trimming and J lost 2 bases; unmatched junction nucleotides: 3. Germline CDR1 is LNHDA and CDR2 is SQIVND (reference sequence). The CDR3 spells CATGTSVTDTQYF. CDR3 DNA sequence: TGTGCCACCGGGACTAGCGTCACAGATACGCAGTATTTT.

This chain connects TRBV28 to TRBJ1-5; possibly TRBD1 for D (5 bases). Per germline, CDR1 MDHEN and CDR2 SYDVKM. V lost 2 bases and J lost 6, with 14 bases in between. CDR3 length: 15 residues. CDR3 nucleotide sequence: TGTGCCAGCAGTTTAATGGCCAGGGTGGGTCAGCCCCAGCATTTT. Its protein product is CASSLMARVGQPQHF.

This chain joins TRBV19 and TRBJ1-1, with 8 bases aligning to TRBD1. From germline, CDR1 is LNHDA and CDR2 SQIVND (reference sequence). After removal of 5 bases from V and 4 bases from J, the junction contained 9 bases not matched to a gene. This CDR3 has 15 residues. CDR3 amino acids: CASSDLAGGFTEAFF. In DNA form, the CDR3 reads TGTGCCAGTAGTGACTTGGCAGGGGGCTTCACTGAAGCTTTCTTT.

The chain couples TRBV16 to TRBJ1-4; TRBD1 is a possible D gene (5 bases). The CDR3 totals 15 residues. V lost 2 bases to trimming and J lost 4 bases, with 11 bases between them. The germline CDR1 and CDR2 sequences are KGHSY and FQNENV. The DNA for the CDR3 is TGTGCCAGCAGCCAAGATAGGGGTCTTAATGAAAAACTGTTTTTT. Residues: CASSQDRGLNEKLFF.

The rearrangement uses TRBV11-2 and TRBJ2-6, with unresolved D. Trimming took off 0 bases at V and 3 bases at J, with 15 bases between the two ends. Germline lookup yields CDR1 SGHAT and CDR2 FQNNGV. The CDR3 totals 18 residues. CDR3 DNA: TGTGCCAGCAGCTTAGACAGAGTAGTGACTTATGGGGCCAACGTCCTGACTTTC. Its translation: CASSLDRVVTYGANVLTF.

The genes are TRBV5-1 and TRBJ2-2, with a tentative D call TRBD1 (5 bases). Germline V lookup: CDR1 SGHRS, CDR2 YFSETQ. Trimming took off 5 bases at V and 8 bases at J, with 16 bases between the two ends. The CDR3 contains 14 residues. The CDR3 coding sequence is TGCGCCAGCAGTCGTATCGACAGCGTGGGGGAGCTGTTTTTT. This sequence encodes CASSRIDSVGELFF.